The source of this T cell receptor beta chain is a study of T cell repertoires in cytomegalovirus infection. Study background: Public TCR beta signature analysis indicated the presence of both CMV infection and matching HLA type. General study results and limits: There were HLA-C-restricted CMV-specific TCR beta clonotypes dominating the ex vivo response.

TCRdb re-called the reads through MiXCR, storing one row per CDR3 protein. There are about 300,000 distinct CDR3 sequences in the sample; around 9.1% occur only once, and around 2.4% lies in the top ten. This clonotype was counted at least ten times. Antigen specificity is unknown. In germline, CDR1 is SGHNT, CDR2 YYREEE (reference sequence). The CDR3 totals 13 residues. J lost 8 bases, V lost 2 bases, and 4 bases had no gene match. The rearrangement uses TRBV5-4 and TRBJ1-2; 9 nucleotides line up with TRBD1. The clonotype originates from a human donor in good health (CMV status not recorded). Some clones in this sample may be carry-over from other donors' samples. Sequencing input: PBMCs. CDR3 amino acids: CASSLQGAPGYTF. The CDR3 DNA reads as TGTGCCAGCAGCTTACAGGGGGCCCCCGGCTACACCTTC.